Listed here are 23 T cell receptor beta chains from one sample, sequenced in a study of T cells in Graves' hyperthyroidism and ophthalmopathy. The source material, RNA transcripts, was used to amplify TCR beta CDR3 regions. In the first-round RT-PCR of the TCR CDR3, the HTBI primer set was used. MiXCR was run by TCRdb on the multiplex PCR reads, yielding one entry per CDR3 protein. The data show about 600,000 distinct CDR3 sequences, around 14% seen once. Sequencing was performed on blood. The receptors were sampled from a woman aged 18-29 years with Graves' ophthalmopathy.

This clonotype appeared many times. The chain uses TRBV10-3 and TRBJ2-5, with D perhaps matching TRBD2 (5 bases). V shed 2 bases and J shed 0 bases, with 19 bases lying between them. The V gene's germline CDR1 is ENHRY and CDR2 SYGVKD. The CDR3 contains 18 residues. The CDR3 nucleotides are TGTGCCATCAGTGAGGAAGTACGAAAGAGGGTGAACCAAGAGACCCAGTACTTC. Its translation: CAISEEVRKRVNQETQYF.

This clonotype occurred many times. V usage is TRBV2 and J usage is TRBJ2-5, with 8 bases aligning to TRBD2. Germline CDR1 SNHLY, CDR2 FYNNEI. The CDR3 is made up of 14 amino acids. Trimming at V came to 8 bases and at J to 6 bases, leaving 11 bases not matched to a gene. The CDR3 DNA reads TGTGCCAGCTACCCAGCGGGAGTTTTCAAGACCCAGTACTTC. Translating gives CASYPAGVFKTQYF.

This chain links TRBV9 with TRBJ2-3; D is ambiguous. This CDR3 is 15 amino acids long. Trimming shortened V by 1 base and J by 4 bases, and 13 bases separated the two germline ends. CDR1 is SGDLS, CDR2 YYNGEE, per germline. CDR3 in DNA: TGTGCCAGCAGCGTAAGTGTGGGTCGGGCAGATACGCAGTATTTT. Amino acids: CASSVSVGRADTQYF.

This clonotype was detected only once. The rearrangement joins TRBV27 to TRBJ2-7; 13 nucleotides match TRBD2. V lost 8 bases and J lost 3; bases outside the gene matches: 10. Germline CDR1 reads MNHEY; CDR2 reads SMNVEV (reference sequence). This CDR3 is 16 amino acids long. CDR3 in amino acids: CASQTSGRTRGYEQYF. Written as DNA, the CDR3 is TGTGCCAGCCAGACTAGCGGGAGGACCCGGGGCTACGAGCAGTACTTC.

This chain uses TRBV20-1 with TRBJ2-7; TRBD1 might be the D (6 bases). V shed 0 bases and J shed 3 bases, with 15 bases lying between them. CDR1 and CDR2 from the germline V gene are DFQATT and SNEGSKA (reference sequence). The CDR3 is made up of 15 amino acids. The CDR3 nucleotides are TGCAGTGCTAGAGATCGGAGGAAAGGGGGCTACGAGCAGTACTTC. Its protein product is CSARDRRKGGYEQYF.

This clonotype was recorded at least ten times. The rearrangement links TRBV7-2 to TRBJ2-5; D is possibly TRBD2 (5 bases). V gave up 7 bases and J gave up 2 bases, with 14 bases separating them. The CDR3 consists of 14 residues. The germline V gene encodes CDR1 SGHTA and CDR2 FQGNSA. For the CDR3, the DNA is TGTGCCAGCACCCGGGCCGGGAAACAAGAGACCCAGTACTTC. Translated: CASTRAGKQETQYF.

This clonotype was observed many times. The V gene is TRBV6-1, the J gene TRBJ2-7; D possibly matches TRBD1 or TRBD2 (5 bases each). The CDR3 consists of 15 residues. Germline V gene data show CDR1 as MNHNS and CDR2 as SASEGT. V was trimmed by 6 bases and J by 3 bases, leaving 18 bases between them. The CDR3 sequence: CASRRGVSDIYEQYF. CDR3 bases: TGTGCCAGCAGGAGAGGGGTCTCCGATATCTACGAGCAGTACTTC.

This clonotype has a handful of counts. The chain carries TRBV6-1 and TRBJ2-7; unclear D gene. This CDR3 is 12 amino acids long. With 8 bases removed from V and 1 base from J, the gap between germline ends came to 9 bases. Germline V gene sequence: CDR1 MNHNS, CDR2 SASEGT. CDR3 loop: CASLGSSYEQYF. The CDR3, as DNA: TGTGCCAGCCTAGGGTCTTCCTACGAGCAGTACTTC.

V gene TRBV20-1 combines with J gene TRBJ1-1, with unresolved D. Between the trimmed V and J ends, which lost 6 bases and 0 bases, there was a span of 14 bases. The CDR3 totals 14 residues. Germline loops: CDR1 DFQATT, CDR2 SNEGSKA (reference sequence). The CDR3 region has the DNA TGCAGTGCCGAGGGTCAGGTCATGAACACTGAAGCTTTCTTT. It is translated as CSAEGQVMNTEAFF.

The table lists this clonotype with many counts. The chain employs TRBV28 and TRBJ2-7, with TRBD2 as a possible D gene (5 bases). Per germline, CDR1 MDHEN and CDR2 SYDVKM. The V end was cut by 3 bases, the J end by 4 bases, with 13 bases between. The CDR3 has 14 residues. For the CDR3, the DNA is TGTGCCAGCAGTTTTTCCCGGGGTAGTTACGAGCAGTACTTC. Residues: CASSFSRGSYEQYF.

CDR3 DNA: TGTGCCAGCAGTTCGCAACTAGCGGGAGTTACCAATGAGCAGTTCTTC. It encodes CASSSQLAGVTNEQFF. This chain links TRBV5-4 with TRBJ2-1; 11 bases agree with TRBD2. Per germline, CDR1 SGHNT and CDR2 YYREEE (reference sequence). This CDR3 has 16 amino acids. V lost 5 bases to trimming and J lost 6 bases; unmatched junction nucleotides: 10.

This clonotype was seen ten or more times. The chain has TRBV20-1 and TRBJ2-3; either TRBD1 or TRBD2 may supply D (5 bases each). Germline lookup yields CDR1 DFQATT and CDR2 SNEGSKA (reference sequence). V shed 7 bases and J shed 3 bases, with 11 bases lying between them. The CDR3 contains 12 residues. CDR3 DNA sequence: TGCAGTGGGGGCGGGCATACAGATACGCAGTATTTT. Residues: CSGGGHTDTQYF.

This clonotype was recorded at least ten times. V usage is TRBV29-1 and J usage is TRBJ2-1; D call uncertain. Germline CDR1 is SQVTM and CDR2 is ANQGSEA. The V and J ends lost 8 bases and 2 bases respectively, with 16 bases between them. This CDR3 contains 14 residues. The CDR3: CSYEGITPYNEQFF. The CDR3 nucleotides are TGCAGCTACGAAGGGATAACTCCCTACAATGAGCAGTTCTTC.

The genes are TRBV5-5 and TRBJ1-3; TRBD1 agrees at 9 bases. The CDR3 has 17 amino acids. The trim removed 4 bases at V and 1 base at J, leaving 9 bases unmatched. Germline V gene data show CDR1 as SGHKS and CDR2 as YYEKEE (reference sequence). The CDR3 region has the DNA TGTGCCAGCAGCGTCTTTCCGGGACAGGGTTCTGGAAACACCATATATTTT. Amino acids: CASSVFPGQGSGNTIYF.

This clonotype appeared a few times. The rearrangement uses TRBV20-1 and TRBJ2-3, with a weak D call TRBD2 (8 bases). Deletions cut 5 bases from V and 6 bases from J, with 30 bases between. This CDR3 region has 18 residues. CDR1 and CDR2 from the germline V gene are DFQATT and SNEGSKA (reference sequence). The CDR3: CSALQGLIAGRGKDTQYF. The CDR3 DNA sequence: TGCAGTGCTCTACAGGGGCTCATAGCGGGAAGGGGTAAGGATACGCAGTATTTT.

This chain links TRBV9 with TRBJ2-1; perhaps TRBD2 as D (5 bases). CDR1 SGDLS and CDR2 YYNGEE come from the germline V gene. Trimming stripped 0 bases from V and 9 bases from J, with 13 bases between. This CDR3 is built from 14 residues. CDR3: CASSVGGRVAEQFF. CDR3 in DNA: TGTGCCAGCAGCGTAGGAGGGAGAGTCGCTGAGCAGTTCTTC.

This clonotype was seen at least ten times. This chain links TRBV7-2 with TRBJ1-6, with D possibly matching TRBD1 (6 bases). This CDR3 has 15 residues. Trimming took off 5 bases at V and 15 bases at J, with 23 bases between the two ends. CDR1 and CDR2 (germline): SGHTA, FQGNSA. Here the CDR3 DNA reads TGTGCCAGCAGCGCCCGGGGGGGCGCGGAATTCTTCCTCCACTTT. It specifies CASSARGGAEFFLHF.

This chain connects TRBV6-1 to TRBJ2-7, with no clear D. This CDR3 region has 14 residues. Germline lookup yields CDR1 MNHNS and CDR2 SASEGT. V was trimmed by 6 bases and J by 1 base, leaving 13 bases between them. The CDR3 protein is CASSRILGSYEQYF. The CDR3 DNA follows: TGTGCCAGCAGCCGAATCCTAGGGTCCTACGAGCAGTACTTC.

The chain links TRBV9 to TRBJ2-1; 7 bases line up with TRBD2. This CDR3 comprises 14 residues. The germline gives CDR1 SGDLS, CDR2 YYNGEE. Trimming took 7 bases from V and 4 from J; bases not matched to a gene: 8. CDR3: CASGEGADYNEQFF. The CDR3 DNA reads as TGTGCCAGCGGGGAGGGAGCGGATTACAATGAGCAGTTCTTC. Full variable domain (missing parts from reference TRBV9 and TRBJ2-1): DSGVTQTPKHLITATGQRVTLRCSPRSGDLSVYWYQQSLDQGLQFLIQYYNGEERAKGNILERFSAQQFPDLHSELNLSSLELGDSALYFCASGEGADYNEQFFGPGTRLTVL.

This clonotype was found many times. The chain combines TRBV6-2 or TRBV6-3 with TRBJ2-1; 7 bases align to TRBD2. Germline CDR1 and CDR2: MNHEY and SVGEGT. Trimming removed 4 bases from V and 0 bases from J; junction bases left unmatched: 9. The CDR3 runs 17 residues. The chain's CDR3 is CASSFRLAQSSYNEQFF. As DNA, the CDR3 is TGTGCCAGCAGTTTTCGACTAGCCCAGAGCTCCTACAATGAGCAGTTCTTC.

This clonotype was detected ten times or more. The chain has TRBV10-3 and TRBJ2-2, with D possibly being TRBD2 (5 bases). The length of the CDR3 is 14 residues. CDR1 is ENHRY, CDR2 SYGVKD, per germline. Trimming shortened V by 10 bases and J by 1 base, and 13 bases separated the two germline ends. The chain's CDR3 is CATLADQNTGELFF. CDR3 DNA: TGTGCCACGCTAGCCGATCAGAACACCGGGGAGCTGTTTTTT.

This clonotype was counted between two and nine times. The chain is built from TRBV7-8 and TRBJ2-7; 7 bases match TRBD1. The CDR3 sequence is 16 residues long. V was clipped by 3 bases and J by 6 bases; unmatched bases: 14. CDR1 and CDR2 from the germline V gene are SGHVS and FQNEAQ. In DNA, the CDR3 is TGTGCCAGCAGCTTGGGCCAGACAGGGCAAGCTGGCGAGCAGTACTTC. Translating it yields CASSLGQTGQAGEQYF.

This clonotype was found many times. In DNA form, the CDR3 reads TGTGCCAGCAGCGGGACTAGCGGGAGCTATAAGCGGAACACCGGGGAGCTGTTTTTT. As protein: CASSGTSGSYKRNTGELFF. This rearrangement joins TRBV7-3 to TRBJ2-2; TRBD2 matches at 14 bases. CDR1 and CDR2 from the germline V gene are SGHTA and FQGTGA. V dropped 5 bases and J dropped 1; count of bases not matched to a gene: 9. The CDR3 covers 19 residues.